This T cell receptor beta chain was sequenced for a study of blood T cell repertoires in COVID-19. Study in general: PBMCs, B-cell-depleted T cells, or T cells provided the cDNA or gDNA that made up the material.

Everyone who took part was about 18 to 89 years old, and they came from about two dozen US areas. Participant-reported clinical history was the basis for cohort assignment. All exposed participants met a person with COVID-19 within 2 weeks before entering the study. Profiled with immunoSEQ multiplex PCR; TCRdb holds only in-frame clones, not every one. Among a few hundred thousand clones, roughly 81% were seen once, and the ten largest hold about 6.2%. V was cut by 3 bases and J by 3 bases, with 6 bases left in between. The CDR3 runs 13 residues. CDR1 SEHNR and CDR2 FQNEAQ come from the germline V gene (reference sequence).

This receptor was obtained from a woman in her forties or fifties who had been exposed to COVID-19. Sequenced material: PBMCs or T cells enriched from blood (not recorded which). The V gene is TRBV7-9, the J gene TRBJ1-3; no reliable D call. The CDR3 region is CASSFQIGNTIYF. In DNA form, the CDR3 reads TGTGCCAGCAGCTTCCAGATTGGAAACACCATATATTTT.